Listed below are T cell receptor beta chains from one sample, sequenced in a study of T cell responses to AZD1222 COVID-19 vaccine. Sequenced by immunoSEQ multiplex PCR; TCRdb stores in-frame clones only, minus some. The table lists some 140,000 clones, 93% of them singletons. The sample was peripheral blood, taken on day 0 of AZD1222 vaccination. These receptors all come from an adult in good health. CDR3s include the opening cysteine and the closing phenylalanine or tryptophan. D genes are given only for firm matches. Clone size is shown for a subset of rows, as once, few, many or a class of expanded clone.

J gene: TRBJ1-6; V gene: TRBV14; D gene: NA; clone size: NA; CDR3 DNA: TGTGCCAGCAGCCCCTTCCCAGGGAATGATTCACCCCTCCACTTT; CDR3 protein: CASSPFPGNDSPLHF
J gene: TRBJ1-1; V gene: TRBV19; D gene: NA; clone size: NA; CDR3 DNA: TGTGCCAGTAGTACAAACAGGAGAACTGAAGCTTTCTTT; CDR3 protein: CASSTNRRTEAFF
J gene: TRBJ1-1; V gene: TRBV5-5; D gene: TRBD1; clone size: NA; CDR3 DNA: TGTGCCAGCAGTGGCGGACAGGGGAGGACTGAAGCTTTCTTT; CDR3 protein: CASSGGQGRTEAFF
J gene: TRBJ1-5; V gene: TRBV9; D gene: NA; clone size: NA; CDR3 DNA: TGTGCCAGCAGCGCCCGACAGTACAATCAGCCCCAGCATTTT; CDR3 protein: CASSARQYNQPQHF
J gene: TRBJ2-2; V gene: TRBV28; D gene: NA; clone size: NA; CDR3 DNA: TGTGCCACTGGAGGGAGGCCACACACCGGGGAGCTGTTTTTT; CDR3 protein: CATGGRPHTGELFF
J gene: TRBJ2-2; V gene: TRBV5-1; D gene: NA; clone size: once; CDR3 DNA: TGCGCCAGCAGCTTGGAGCTAAACACCGGGGAGCTGTTTTTT; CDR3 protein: CASSLELNTGELFF
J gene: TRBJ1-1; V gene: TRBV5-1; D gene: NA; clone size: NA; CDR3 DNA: TGCGCCAGCAGCTTGGGTCTGGGGAAGAACACTGAAGCTTTCTTT; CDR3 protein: CASSLGLGKNTEAFF
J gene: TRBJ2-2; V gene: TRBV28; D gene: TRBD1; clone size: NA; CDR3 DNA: TGTGCCACATACAGGGGGTGGACCGGGGAGCTGTTTTTT; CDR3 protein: CATYRGWTGELFF
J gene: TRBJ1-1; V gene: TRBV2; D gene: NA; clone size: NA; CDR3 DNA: TGTGCCAGCAGTAATACTCGGGACACTGAAGCTTTCTTT; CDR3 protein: CASSNTRDTEAFF
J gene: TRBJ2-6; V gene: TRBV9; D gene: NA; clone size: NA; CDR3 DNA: TGTGCCAGCAGCGTACGGGGCTCTGGGGCCAACGTCCTGACTTTC; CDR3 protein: CASSVRGSGANVLTF
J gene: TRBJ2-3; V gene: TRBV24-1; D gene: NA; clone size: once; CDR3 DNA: TGTGCCACCAGTGATACTTCCGCAGATACGCAGTATTTT; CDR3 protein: CATSDTSADTQYF
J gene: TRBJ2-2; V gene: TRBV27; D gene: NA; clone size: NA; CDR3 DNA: TGTGCCAGCAGTCCCCTTAGCTCCGGGGAGCTGTTTTTT; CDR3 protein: CASSPLSSGELFF
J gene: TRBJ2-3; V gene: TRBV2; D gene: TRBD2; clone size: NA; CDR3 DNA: TGTGCCAGCTCAACTAGCGGGAGGGCAGATACGCAGTATTTT; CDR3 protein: CASSTSGRADTQYF
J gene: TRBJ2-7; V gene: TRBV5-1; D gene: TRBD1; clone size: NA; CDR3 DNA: TGCGCCAGCAGCCGACAGGGATTCGACGAGCAGTACTTC; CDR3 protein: CASSRQGFDEQYF
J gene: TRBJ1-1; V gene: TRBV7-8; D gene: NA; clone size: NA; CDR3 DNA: TGTGCCAGCAGCTTACAGCCCTCCGGGATGAACACTGAAGCTTTCTTT; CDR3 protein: CASSLQPSGMNTEAFF
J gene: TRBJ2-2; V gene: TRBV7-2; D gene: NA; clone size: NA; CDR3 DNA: TGTGCCAGCAGCAGAACAGGGTCCGGGGAGCTGTTTTTT; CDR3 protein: CASSRTGSGELFF
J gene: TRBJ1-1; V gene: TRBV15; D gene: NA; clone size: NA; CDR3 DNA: TGTGCCACTATCGCAACAACGACGACAGCGTCGAACACTGAAGCTTTCTTT; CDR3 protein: CATIATTTTASNTEAFF
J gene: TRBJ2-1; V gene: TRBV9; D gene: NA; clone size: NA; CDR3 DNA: TGTGCCAGCAGCGGACGCGGGACAATAAATGAGCAGTTCTTC; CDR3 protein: CASSGRGTINEQFF
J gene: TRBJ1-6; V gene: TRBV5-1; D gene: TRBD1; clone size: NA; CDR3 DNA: TGCGCCAGCAGCCTAGAAGGGGGCTATGATTCACCCCTCCACTTT; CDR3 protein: CASSLEGGYDSPLHF
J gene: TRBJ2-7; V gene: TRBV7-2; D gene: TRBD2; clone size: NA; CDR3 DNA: TGTGCCAGCAGCTTAGCCGGGGGGTGGGCCGAGCAGTACTTC; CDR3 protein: CASSLAGGWAEQYF
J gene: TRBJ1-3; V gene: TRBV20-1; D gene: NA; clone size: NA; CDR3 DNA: TGCAGTGCTAGTAAAGGGGGCTCTGGAAACACCATATATTTT; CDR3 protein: CSASKGGSGNTIYF
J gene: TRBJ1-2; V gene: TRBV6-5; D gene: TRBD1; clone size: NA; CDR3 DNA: TGTGCCAGCAGTTATACAGGGGCCGGCTACACCTTC; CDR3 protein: CASSYTGAGYTF
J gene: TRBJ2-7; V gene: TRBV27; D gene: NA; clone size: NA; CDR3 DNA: TGTGCCAGCAGCCGTCTGACGCCCGGTGGCGAGCAGTACTTC; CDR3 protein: CASSRLTPGGEQYF
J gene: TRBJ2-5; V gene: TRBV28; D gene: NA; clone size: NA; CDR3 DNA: TGTGCCAGCGGGAGATTGGGGACCCAGTACTTC; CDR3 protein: CASGRLGTQYF
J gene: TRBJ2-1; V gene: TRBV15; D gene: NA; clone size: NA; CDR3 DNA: TGTGCCACCAGCCCCGGACGGGCCTACAATGAGCAGTTCTTC; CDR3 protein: CATSPGRAYNEQFF
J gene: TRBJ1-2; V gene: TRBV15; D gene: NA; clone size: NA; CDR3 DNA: TGTGCCACCAGCAGCCTCCGGGGCTATGGCTACACCTTC; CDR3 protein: CATSSLRGYGYTF
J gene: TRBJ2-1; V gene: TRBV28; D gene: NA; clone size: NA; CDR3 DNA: TGTGCCAGCACCTTAGGAGGGGTTAGATACAATGAGCAGTTCTTC; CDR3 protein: CASTLGGVRYNEQFF
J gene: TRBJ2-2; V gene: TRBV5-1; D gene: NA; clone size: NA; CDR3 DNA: TGCGCCAGCAGCTTGGTCGCTCAGACCCGCACCGGGGAGCTGTTTTTT; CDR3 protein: CASSLVAQTRTGELFF
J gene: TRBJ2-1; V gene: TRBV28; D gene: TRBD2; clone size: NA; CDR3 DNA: TGTGCCAGCAGATCCCCAAGACTAGCGGGAATCAATGAGCAGTTCTTC; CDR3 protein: CASRSPRLAGINEQFF
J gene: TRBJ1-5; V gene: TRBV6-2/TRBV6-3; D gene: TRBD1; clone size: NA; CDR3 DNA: TGTGCCAGCAGTTCCTCCCAGAGGACAGGGATTGGCAATCAGCCCCAGCATTTT; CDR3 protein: CASSSSQRTGIGNQPQHF
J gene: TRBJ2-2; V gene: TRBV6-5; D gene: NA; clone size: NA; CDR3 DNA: TGTGCCAGCAGGCAGGGGCAGCCCGGGGAGCTGTTTTTT; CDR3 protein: CASRQGQPGELFF
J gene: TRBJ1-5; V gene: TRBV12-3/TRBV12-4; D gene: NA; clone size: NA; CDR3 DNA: TGTGCCAGCAGTTTTTGGGGAGACCAGCCCCAGCATTTT; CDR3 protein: CASSFWGDQPQHF
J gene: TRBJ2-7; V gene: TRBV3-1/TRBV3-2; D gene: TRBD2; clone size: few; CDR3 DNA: TGTGCCAGCAGCCAAGGAACTAGCGCAACCTACGAGCAGTACTTC; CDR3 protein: CASSQGTSATYEQYF
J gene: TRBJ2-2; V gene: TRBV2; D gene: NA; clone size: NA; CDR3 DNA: TGTGCCACCCCAAAGCAGGACACCGGGGAGCTGTTTTTT; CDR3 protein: CATPKQDTGELFF
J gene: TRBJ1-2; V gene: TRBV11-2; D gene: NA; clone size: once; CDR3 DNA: TGTGCCAGCAGCTCCATGGGGGGACGGCGAACCTATGGCTACACCTTC; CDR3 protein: CASSSMGGRRTYGYTF
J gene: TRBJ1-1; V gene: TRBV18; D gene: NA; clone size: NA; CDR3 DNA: TGTGCCAGCTCACCAGGCACTGAAGCTTTCTTT; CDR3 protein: CASSPGTEAFF
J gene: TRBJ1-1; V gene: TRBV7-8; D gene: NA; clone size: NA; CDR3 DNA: TGTGCCAGCCGAACTTTACAGGTGAACACTGAAGCTTTCTTT; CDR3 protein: CASRTLQVNTEAFF
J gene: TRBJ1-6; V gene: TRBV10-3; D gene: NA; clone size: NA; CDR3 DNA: TGTGCCATCAGTGCGGTGGGCGACTATAATTCACCCCTCCACTTT; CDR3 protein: CAISAVGDYNSPLHF
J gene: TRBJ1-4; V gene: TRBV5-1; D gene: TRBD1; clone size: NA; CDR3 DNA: TGCGCCAGCAGCGCGAGCCCCGGGACAGGAAATGAAAAACTGTTTTTT; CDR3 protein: CASSASPGTGNEKLFF
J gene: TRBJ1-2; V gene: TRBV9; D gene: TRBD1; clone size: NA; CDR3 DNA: TGTGCCAGCAGCGTGTCCGGGACAGGGAATGGCTACACCTTC; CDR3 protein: CASSVSGTGNGYTF
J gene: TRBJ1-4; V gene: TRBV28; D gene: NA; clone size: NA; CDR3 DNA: TGTGCCAGCAGTTTGGAGGGGTCCGGGGTGAGAAAACTGTTTTTT; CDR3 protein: CASSLEGSGVRKLFF
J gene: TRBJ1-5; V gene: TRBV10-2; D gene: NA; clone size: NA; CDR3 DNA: TGCGCCAGCAGTGACGACACGCATCAGCCCCAGCATTTT; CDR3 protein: CASSDDTHQPQHF
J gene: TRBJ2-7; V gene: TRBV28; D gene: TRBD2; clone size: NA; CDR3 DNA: TGTGCCAGCAGTTTTCTCCGCGGGAGGGCCCCCGAGCAGTACTTC; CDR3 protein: CASSFLRGRAPEQYF
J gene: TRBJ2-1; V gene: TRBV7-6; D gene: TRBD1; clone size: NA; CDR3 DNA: TGTGCCAGCAGCTTTCTCGGGACAGACCCTTACAATGAGCAGTTCTTC; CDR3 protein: CASSFLGTDPYNEQFF
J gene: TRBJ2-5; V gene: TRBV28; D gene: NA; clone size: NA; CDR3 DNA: TGTGCCAGCAGTTTCTCCTCACCTCGCCAAGAGACCCAGTACTTC; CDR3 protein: CASSFSSPRQETQYF
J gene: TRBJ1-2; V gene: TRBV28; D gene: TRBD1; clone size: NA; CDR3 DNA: TGTGCCAGCTCCCAATGGGACAGGGTAAATGGCTACACCTTC; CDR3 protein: CASSQWDRVNGYTF
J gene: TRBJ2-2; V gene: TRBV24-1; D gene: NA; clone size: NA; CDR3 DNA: TGTGCCACCAGTGTCAGAACCGGGGAGCTGTTTTTT; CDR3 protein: CATSVRTGELFF
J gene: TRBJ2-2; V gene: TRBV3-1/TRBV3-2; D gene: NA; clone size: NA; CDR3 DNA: TGTGCCAGCAGCCCTACAAGGGCGGGGTACGACACCGGGGAGCTGTTTTTT; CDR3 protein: CASSPTRAGYDTGELFF
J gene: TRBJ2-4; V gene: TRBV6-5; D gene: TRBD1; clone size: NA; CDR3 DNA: TGTGCCAGCAGTACGGACAGGACGGTTCGAAACATTCAGTACTTC; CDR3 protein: CASSTDRTVRNIQYF
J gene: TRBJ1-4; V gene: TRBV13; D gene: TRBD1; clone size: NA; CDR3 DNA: TGTGCCAGCAGCCCAGCAGGGGGCCCGAATGAAAAACTGTTTTTT; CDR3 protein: CASSPAGGPNEKLFF
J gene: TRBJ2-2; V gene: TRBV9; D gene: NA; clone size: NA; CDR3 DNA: TGTGCCAGCAGCGTAAACCGGTACACCGGGGAGCTGTTTTTT; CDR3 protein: CASSVNRYTGELFF
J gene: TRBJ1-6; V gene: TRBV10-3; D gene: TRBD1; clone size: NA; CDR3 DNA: TGTGCCATCAGTGCGCAGGGGGGGAATTCACCCCTCCACTTT; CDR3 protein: CAISAQGGNSPLHF
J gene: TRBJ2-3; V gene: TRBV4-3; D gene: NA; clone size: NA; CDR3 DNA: TGCGCCAGCAGCCAGCGGAGCTCAGATACGCAGTATTTT; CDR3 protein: CASSQRSSDTQYF
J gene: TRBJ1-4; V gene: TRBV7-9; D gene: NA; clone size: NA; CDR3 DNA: TGTGCCAGCAGCTCCATACACAGTGAAAAACTGTTTTTT; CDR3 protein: CASSSIHSEKLFF
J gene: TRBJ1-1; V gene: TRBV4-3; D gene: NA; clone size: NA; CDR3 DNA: TGCGCCAGCAGCCTACAGCTGGTCACTGAAGCTTTCTTT; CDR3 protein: CASSLQLVTEAFF
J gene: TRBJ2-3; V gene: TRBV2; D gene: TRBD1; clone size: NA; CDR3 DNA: TGTGCCAGCAGTCTACCAGGGGGCAGAGATACGCAGTATTTT; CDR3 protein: CASSLPGGRDTQYF
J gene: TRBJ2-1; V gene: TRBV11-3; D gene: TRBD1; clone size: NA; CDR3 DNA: TGTGCCAGCAGCGACAGGGACGATGAGCAGTTCTTC; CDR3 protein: CASSDRDDEQFF
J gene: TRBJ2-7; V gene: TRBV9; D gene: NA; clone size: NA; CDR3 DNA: TGTGCCAGCAGCGCCGCCGGGACTCCATCCTACGAGCAGTACTTC; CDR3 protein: CASSAAGTPSYEQYF
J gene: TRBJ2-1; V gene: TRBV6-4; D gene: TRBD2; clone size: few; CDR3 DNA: TGTGCCAGCAGCCTGGGAACTAGCGGGAGTAATGAGCAGTTCTTC; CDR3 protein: CASSLGTSGSNEQFF
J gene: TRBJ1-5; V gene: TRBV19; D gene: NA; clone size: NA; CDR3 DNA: TGTGCCAGTAGTCCACCCGGGCAGCCCCAGCATTTT; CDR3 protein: CASSPPGQPQHF